Each of the 17 T cell receptor beta chains below was sequenced from the same sample in a study of technical replicates of blood from a handful of donors (dated by TCRdb to the late 2010s). Library construction relied on the immunoSEQ multiplex PCR assay. Held by TCRdb, this immuneACCESS table contains in-frame sequences only and omits some clones. Under half of the omission traces to an unresolved V gene where checked; the cause of the rest is unknown. Recorded for this sample are about 83,000 clones; more than 80% of them occurred a single time. The ten largest clones take up around 0.24% of the sample. Sequences were obtained from T cells isolated from PBMCs. The receptors here all came from a human donor in good health.

The chain employs TRBV9 and TRBJ1-2; D is unresolved. The V gene lost 4 bases and the J gene lost 10 bases, with 14 bases spanning the gap. Germline V CDR1 and CDR2: SGDLS, YYNGEE. The CDR3 loop spans 12 amino acids. CDR3 amino acids: CASSSLGRTYTF. The DNA for the CDR3 is TGTGCCAGCAGCTCCCTCGGGAGAACCTACACCTTC.

The chain combines TRBV27 with TRBJ1-5; D remains ambiguous. CDR1 and CDR2 from the germline V gene are MNHEY and SMNVEV (reference sequence). Between the trimmed V and J ends, which lost 5 bases and 5 bases, there was a span of 10 bases. CDR3 length: 13 amino acids. CDR3 nucleotides: TGTGCCAGCAGTGCCATCGGGGATCAGCCCCAGCATTTT. It is translated as CASSAIGDQPQHF.

This chain connects TRBV6-1 to TRBJ1-5; 9 nucleotides match TRBD1. This CDR3 spans 16 amino acids. After removal of 1 base from V and 4 bases from J, the junction contained 5 bases not matched to a gene. Looked up from germline, CDR1 is MNHNS and CDR2 is SASEGT. The chain's CDR3 is CASSEGGTGWNQPQHF. CDR3 sequence (DNA): TGTGCCAGCAGTGAAGGGGGGACAGGGTGGAATCAGCCCCAGCATTTT.

The CDR3 loop is CASSLLGNTEAFF. The CDR3 nucleotides are TGTGCCAGCAGTTTGCTAGGGAACACTGAAGCTTTCTTT. This chain connects TRBV28 to TRBJ1-1; no clear D gene. The length of the CDR3 is 13 residues. Germline V lookup: CDR1 MDHEN, CDR2 SYDVKM. Trimming cost V 3 bases and J 1 base, with 6 bases left between them.

The rearrangement uses TRBV19 and TRBJ2-7; 8 bases match TRBD1. V lost 5 bases, J lost 3 bases, and 9 bases stayed unmatched. The germline V gene encodes CDR1 LNHDA and CDR2 SQIVND (reference sequence). The CDR3 runs 15 residues. As DNA, the CDR3 is TGTGCCAGTAGTGATCATCCGGGACAGGTCTACGAGCAGTACTTC. It translates to CASSDHPGQVYEQYF. The variable domain in full, completed from reference TRBV19 and TRBJ2-7, reads DGGITQSPKYLFRKEGQNVTLSCEQNLNHDAMYWYRQDPGQGLRLIYYSQIVNDFQKGDIAEGYSVSREKKESFPLTVTSAQKNPTAFYLCASSDHPGQVYEQYFGPGTRLTVT.

The V call is TRBV4-1, the J call TRBJ2-2; 8 nucleotides match TRBD2. Trimming cost V 4 bases and J 4 bases; bases outside gene matches: 14. Germline CDR1 reads MGHRA; CDR2 reads YSYEKL. CDR3 length: 18 amino acids. The CDR3 here is CASSLLKPGTRFTGELFF. In nucleotides, the CDR3 is TGCGCCAGCAGCCTTCTAAAACCCGGGACTAGGTTCACCGGGGAGCTGTTTTTT.

The chain is built from TRBV9 and TRBJ1-2; 8 bases are a match to TRBD1. The CDR3 runs to 15 residues. The germline gives CDR1 SGDLS, CDR2 YYNGEE. Losses at the gene ends were 0 bases for V and 4 bases for J; bases not matched to a gene: 5. CDR3 bases: TGTGCCAGCAGCGTAGGGTTAGACAGGGGCTATGGCTACACCTTC. Residues: CASSVGLDRGYGYTF.

CDR3 loop: CASSMASGANVLTF. As DNA, the CDR3 is TGTGCCAGTAGTATGGCTAGTGGGGCCAACGTCCTGACTTTC. This chain uses TRBV19 with TRBJ2-6; D not certain. The V gene's germline CDR1 is LNHDA and CDR2 SQIVND (reference sequence). The CDR3 covers 14 residues. V was clipped by 3 bases and J by 3 bases, with 6 bases between them. Together with reference TRBV19 and TRBJ2-6, the CDR3 gives the full variable domain: DGGITQSPKYLFRKEGQNVTLSCEQNLNHDAMYWYRQDPGQGLRLIYYSQIVNDFQKGDIAEGYSVSREKKESFPLTVTSAQKNPTAFYLCASSMASGANVLTFGAGSRLTVL.

The rearrangement links TRBV28 to TRBJ1-5, with a tentative D call TRBD1 (6 bases). Germline lookup yields CDR1 MDHEN and CDR2 SYDVKM. The V gene lost 3 bases and the J gene lost 7 bases, with 7 bases spanning the gap. The CDR3 has 12 residues. CDR3 bases: TGTGCCAGCAGTTTTCAGGGGCAGCCCCAGCATTTT. It is translated as CASSFQGQPQHF.

The rearrangement joins TRBV13 to TRBJ2-5; 9 positions agree with TRBD2. This CDR3 spans 15 amino acids. CDR1 is PRHDT and CDR2 is FYEKMQ in the germline V gene (reference sequence). V dropped 6 bases and J dropped 2; count of bases not matched to a gene: 7. In DNA form, the CDR3 reads TGTGCCAGCAGTGAGGGCGGGGGGGAGCAAGAGACCCAGTACTTC. This encodes CASSEGGGEQETQYF.

The genes are TRBV6-5 and TRBJ1-4, with TRBD1 identical over 9 bases. The CDR3 is 14 amino acids. Germline-derived CDR1 and CDR2 are MNHEY and SVGAGI. V gave up 5 bases and J gave up 5 bases; unmatched junction bases: 3. In DNA form, the CDR3 reads TGTGCCAGCAGTCGGACAGGGGAAAATGAAAAACTGTTTTTT. Residues: CASSRTGENEKLFF.

This chain connects TRBV9 to TRBJ1-4, with 7 bases fitting TRBD1. This CDR3 comprises 15 residues. Looked up from germline, CDR1 is SGDLS and CDR2 is YYNGEE. V gave up 4 bases and J gave up 5 bases; unmatched junction bases: 8. The CDR3 reads CASSLGGRPNEKLFF. CDR3 DNA sequence: TGTGCCAGCAGCCTAGGGGGCAGGCCCAATGAAAAACTGTTTTTT.

The rearrangement uses TRBV11-3 and TRBJ1-1; TRBD1 agrees at 9 bases. Germline CDR1 SGHNT, CDR2 YENEEA. The CDR3 consists of 16 residues. V shed 0 bases, J shed 2 bases, and the junction held 4 bases outside the gene matches. DNA for the CDR3: TGTGCCAGCAGCTTAGAACAGGGGGCGGGAAACACTGAAGCTTTCTTT. It translates to CASSLEQGAGNTEAFF.

The J gene is TRBJ1-4, the V gene TRBV5-1, with D maybe TRBD1 (6 bases). Germline V lookup: CDR1 SGHRS, CDR2 YFSETQ. V lost 2 bases, J lost 0 bases, and 14 bases lay in between. CDR3 length equals 17 residues. CDR3 bases: TGCGCCAGCAGCTTAAGAATGAGGGGGTCAACTAATGAAAAACTGTTTTTT. It is translated as CASSLRMRGSTNEKLFF.

Here the CDR3 DNA reads TGTGCCAGTAATCGTGGGAGGGAAACCTACAATGAGCAGTTCTTC. This codes for CASNRGRETYNEQFF. The J gene is TRBJ2-1, the V gene TRBV19; TRBD2 agrees at 7 bases. CDR1 is LNHDA and CDR2 is SQIVND in the germline V gene (reference sequence). This CDR3 has 15 amino acids. J was trimmed by 2 bases and V by 7 bases; bases with no gene match: 8.

V and J are TRBV7-9 and TRBJ2-7; tentative D call: TRBD2 (6 bases). From germline, CDR1 is SEHNR and CDR2 FQNEAQ (reference sequence). Trimming removed 5 bases at V and 5 bases at J, with 13 bases between. The CDR3 runs to 13 residues. The CDR3 spells CASSPPGAHEQYF. CDR3 DNA: TGTGCCAGCAGCCCCCCGGGAGCCCACGAGCAGTACTTC.

This clone occurred a few times. V usage is TRBV19 and J usage is TRBJ1-1; no definite D call. The V end lost 3 bases, the J end lost 4 bases, and 9 bases lay between the germline ends. The CDR3 sequence is 13 residues long. CDR1 and CDR2 from the germline V gene are LNHDA and SQIVND (reference sequence). CDR3 protein: CASSMGTSTEAFF. CDR3 nucleotides: TGTGCCAGTAGTATGGGCACCAGCACTGAAGCTTTCTTT.